This T cell receptor beta chain was recorded in a study of T cells in Graves' hyperthyroidism and ophthalmopathy. V shed 3 bases and J 4 bases; nucleotides not matched to a gene: 5. This CDR3 region has 15 residues. Germline V CDR1 and CDR2: SGHVS, FNYEAQ. The source material, RNA transcripts, was used to amplify TCR beta CDR3 regions. Using the HTBI primer set, a first-round RT-PCR was run on the TCR CDR3. TCRdb re-called the multiplex PCR reads through MiXCR, storing one row per CDR3 protein. Of 700,000 to 950,000 distinct CDR3 sequences in the sample, about a third were seen once. This clonotype was seen only once.

This receptor was identified in a woman between 40 and 55 years old with Graves' hyperthyroidism. What was sequenced was blood. This chain joins TRBV7-6 and TRBJ2-2, with TRBD2 matching over 7 bases. In DNA form, the CDR3 reads TGTGCCAGCAGCTTGCGGGACTACTCCACCGGGGAGCTGTTTTTT. Protein sequence: CASSLRDYSTGELFF.